The T cell receptor beta chain under discussion was sequenced for a study of blood T cells in healthy people across ages. With a J-beta primer mix and a sample-barcoded 5' primer, a second PCR ran about 6 to 11 cycles. TCRdb reprocessed the 5' RACE reads with MiXCR, giving one entry per CDR3 protein. The sample lists about 780,000 distinct CDR3 sequences; roughly 46% were seen once. CDR1 SQVTM and CDR2 ANQGSEA come from the germline V gene. The V gene lost 7 bases and the J gene lost 2 bases, with 13 bases spanning the gap. The length of the CDR3 is 13 residues. The sequenced sample was blood. The rearrangement uses TRBV29-1 and TRBJ2-3; D remains unclear. The source is an elderly man in good health. CDR3 nucleotides: TGCAGCGCCGCCAAGGAGATCACAGATACGCAGTATTTT. It yields the protein CSAAKEITDTQYF.